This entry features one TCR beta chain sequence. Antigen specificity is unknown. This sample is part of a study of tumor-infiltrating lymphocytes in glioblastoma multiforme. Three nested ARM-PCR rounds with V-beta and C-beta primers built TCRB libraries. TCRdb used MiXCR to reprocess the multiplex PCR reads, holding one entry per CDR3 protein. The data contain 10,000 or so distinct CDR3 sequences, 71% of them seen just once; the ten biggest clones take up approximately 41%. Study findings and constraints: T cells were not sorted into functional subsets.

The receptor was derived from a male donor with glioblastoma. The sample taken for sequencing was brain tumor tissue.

CDR3 sequence reads: CSVWSSGRMSRCEQYF. In DNA, the CDR3 is TGCAGCGTATGGAGTAGCGGGAGAATGAGTCGGTGCGAGCAGTACTTC. The rearrangement joins TRBV29-1 to TRBJ2-7; 9 bases line up with TRBD2. Trimming took 6 bases from V and 6 from J; bases not matched to a gene: 18. This CDR3 region has 16 residues. Germline V gene data show CDR1 as SQVTM and CDR2 as ANQGSEA.